This T cell receptor (beta chain) originates from a study of blood T cell repertoires in COVID-19. Study-level background: COVID-19 samples from acute and convalescent phases originated in the United States, Italy and Spain.

Sequenced by immunoSEQ multiplex PCR; TCRdb stores in-frame clones only, minus some. In the table there are about 78,000 clones, roughly nine tenths of which are singletons. The CDR3 contains 17 residues. The germline CDR1 and CDR2 sequences are KGHSH and LQKENI. V was clipped by 0 bases and J by 0 bases, with 12 bases between them. The TCR sequence derives from a man aged 50-60 years with active or convalescent COVID-19. The J gene is TRBJ1-5, the V gene TRBV18, with no clear D. Sample: peripheral blood. CDR3 nucleotide sequence: TGTGCCAGCTCACCACCTTTACAGACTAATAGCAATCAGCCCCAGCATTTT. Its protein product is CASSPPLQTNSNQPQHF.